This TCR beta chain was captured by sequencing in a study of monozygotic twins with inflammatory bowel disease. Germline values: CDR1 SGHTA, CDR2 FQGNSA. CDR3 size: 13 residues. TCRdb reprocessed the 5' RACE reads and keeps a single row for each CDR3 protein, giving no DNA. Recorded here are 420,000 or so distinct CDR3 sequences; the top ten clones represent less than 2.5%. The specimen sequenced was blood. The chain employs TRBV7-2 and TRBJ1-1; there is no DNA to check the TCRdb D call of TRBD1. This TCR derives from a human donor with ulcerative colitis or Crohn's disease, or a healthy co-twin of an affected twin (not recorded which). The CDR3 loop reads CASSLERGNEAFF.